The TCR beta chain described here comes from a study of blood T cell repertoires in COVID-19. The V gene's germline CDR1 is SEHNR and CDR2 FQNEAQ (reference sequence). Trimming left V 5 bases short and J 4 bases short, with 14 bases between. The CDR3 is 15 residues long. Original processing methods: The assay estimated nucleated cells by amplifying reference gene primers. Repertoires were generated with immunoSEQ multiplex PCR, while TCRdb's copy carries only in-frame clones and drops some. V and J calls plus clone size are reproduced from that table; the DNA served to infer D and trimming. The repertoire holds 150,000 to 190,000 clones, with around 84% as singletons.

Source material: PBMCs or T cells enriched from blood (not recorded which). The sequence derives from a man aged 50 or older who had recovered from COVID-19. The V call is TRBV7-9, the J call TRBJ2-2; D perhaps matches TRBD2 (5 bases). CDR3 amino acids: CASSLASDSTGELFF. The CDR3 nucleotides read TGTGCCAGCAGCCTCGCCTCGGACTCCACCGGGGAGCTGTTTTTT.